These 22 T cell receptor beta chains were sequenced from one sample in a study of metastatic and nonmetastatic thyroid tumors. Thyroid surgery took place with no prior treatment in any patient. From the PCR reads, TCRdb re-called clones with MiXCR. The data show around 37,000 clones, roughly a quarter seen once. Sequencing used blood. Receptors originate from a female donor with papillary thyroid cancer or a benign thyroid nodule (not recorded which). Some clones in this sample may be carry-over from other donors' samples.

The rearrangement links TRBV7-3 to TRBJ2-3; 9 bases map to TRBD2. J gave up 6 bases and V 5 bases, and 6 bases lay outside the gene matches. This CDR3 is built from 14 residues. The V gene's germline CDR1 is SGHTA and CDR2 FQGTGA. The CDR3 DNA sequence: TGTGCCAGCAGCCCTCTAGCGGGGTTGGATACGCAGTATTTT. Translation: CASSPLAGLDTQYF.

This chain links TRBV6-1 with TRBJ2-5; TRBD2 aligns across 14 bases. The CDR3 consists of 14 residues. The germline V gene has CDR1 MNHNS and CDR2 SASEGT. For the CDR3, the DNA is TGTGCTTCGACTAGCGGGGGGGCTTCAGAGACCCAGTACTTC. It translates to CASTSGGASETQYF.

There are a few counts of this clone. The rearrangement links TRBV2 to TRBJ1-1, with a weak D call TRBD1 (5 bases). The germline V and J ends were trimmed by 5 bases and 10 bases, with 17 bases remaining between them. Per germline, CDR1 SNHLY and CDR2 FYNNEI. This CDR3 is 13 amino acids long. CDR3 DNA sequence: TGTGCCAGCAGTCCCGGGCCCCCCAGGGTAGCTTTCTTT. Translation: CASSPGPPRVAFF. The full variable domain, in which reference TRBV2 and TRBJ1-1 provide the parts outside the CDR3, is EPEVTQTPSHQVTQMGQEVILRCVPISNHLYFYWYRQILGQKVEFLVSFYNNEISEKSEIFDDQFSVERPDGSNFTLKIRSTKLEDSAMYFCASSPGPPRVAFFGQGTRLTVV.

There are many counts of this clone. V gene TRBV6-1 combines with J gene TRBJ2-1, with 8 positions matching TRBD1. V gave up 6 bases and J gave up 8 bases; unmatched junction bases: 6. CDR3 size: 13 residues. CDR1 MNHNS and CDR2 SASEGT come from the germline V gene. The CDR3 is CASSSPGGDEQFF. The CDR3 DNA reads as TGTGCCAGCAGCTCCCCAGGGGGCGATGAGCAGTTCTTC.

This chain joins TRBV7-8 and TRBJ1-5; tentatively, D is TRBD1 (5 bases). This CDR3 is built from 15 residues. Germline CDR1 is SGHVS and CDR2 is FQNEAQ. V was cut by 3 bases and J by 6 bases, with 15 bases left in between. The CDR3 spells CASSLGRGVGQPQHF. CDR3 sequence (DNA): TGTGCCAGCAGCTTGGGTAGGGGCGTCGGTCAGCCCCAGCATTTT.

There are many counts of this clone. The J gene is TRBJ1-4, the V gene TRBV2; D is unresolved. V was clipped by 7 bases and J by 0 bases, with 9 bases between them. From germline, CDR1 is SNHLY and CDR2 FYNNEI. The CDR3 runs 14 residues. The CDR3 is CASTPYATNEKLFF. Here the CDR3 DNA reads TGTGCCAGCACTCCGTACGCAACTAATGAAAAACTGTTTTTT.

J is TRBJ1-2 and V is TRBV11-2; 9 bases are a match to TRBD1. CDR3 size: 14 residues. V shed 5 bases, J shed 1 base, and the junction held 2 bases outside the gene matches. Germline V gives CDR1 SGHAT, CDR2 FQNNGV. CDR3 sequence: CASSLGQGNYGYTF. The CDR3 DNA reads TGTGCCAGCAGCCTGGGACAGGGTAACTATGGCTACACCTTC.

The chain carries TRBV28 and TRBJ2-7; D is perhaps TRBD1 or TRBD2 (5 bases each). CDR1 MDHEN and CDR2 SYDVKM come from the germline V gene. V was cut by 3 bases and J by 2 bases, with 11 bases left in between. The CDR3 is 14 amino acids. As DNA, the CDR3 is TGTGCCAGCAGTTTGAGGGGCTTCACCTACGAGCAGTACTTC. It specifies CASSLRGFTYEQYF.

This clone appeared a few times. The V gene is TRBV19, the J gene TRBJ2-6; D unresolved. This CDR3 region has 14 residues. In germline, CDR1 is LNHDA, CDR2 SQIVND (reference sequence). DNA for the CDR3: TGTGCAACACGACCCGGCTCTGGGGCCAACGTCCTGACTTTC. Its translation: CATRPGSGANVLTF.

This clone has at least ten counts. This chain uses TRBV7-2 with TRBJ2-5, with a tentative D call TRBD2 (7 bases). Deletions cut 3 bases from V and 5 bases from J, with 10 bases between. The CDR3 is 13 amino acids. CDR1 is SGHTA and CDR2 is FQGNSA in the germline V gene. CDR3 sequence (DNA): TGTGCCAGCAGCTTTGCGGGGGCGGAGACCCAGTACTTC. It codes for CASSFAGAETQYF.

This clone was picked up many times. The CDR3 DNA sequence: TGCAGCGTTGAAGATCGGCGGGAGGGCCTTTACAATGAGCAGTTCTTC. Amino acids: CSVEDRREGLYNEQFF. The V and J genes are TRBV29-1 and TRBJ2-1, with TRBD2 identical over 9 bases. V lost 0 bases to trimming and J lost 4 bases; unmatched junction nucleotides: 7. Germline CDR1 SQVTM, CDR2 ANQGSEA. The CDR3 runs to 16 residues.

In its sample, this clone was seen once. This chain uses TRBV30 with TRBJ1-5; D remains unclear. CDR3 length: 16 amino acids. V gave up 1 base and J gave up 0 bases, with 13 bases separating them. The germline gives CDR1 GTSNPN, CDR2 SVGIG (reference sequence). The CDR3 DNA reads as TGTGCCTGGAGTGCACTAACGGGGTATAGCAATCAGCCCCAGCATTTT. It codes for CAWSALTGYSNQPQHF.

The chain uses TRBV30 and TRBJ1-2; weak D call: TRBD1 (6 bases). The CDR3 extends over 14 amino acids. The V gene's germline CDR1 is GTSNPN and CDR2 SVGIG (reference sequence). The V end was cut by 2 bases, the J end by 8 bases, with 18 bases between. CDR3 residues: CAWSPIRTVIGYTF. The CDR3, as DNA: TGTGCCTGGAGTCCCATACGGACAGTTATCGGCTACACCTTC.

Relative to its sample, this clone is medium-sized (0.01 to 0.1%). The V and J genes are TRBV6-2 or TRBV6-3 and TRBJ1-2; no definite D call. Germline V lookup: CDR1 MNHEY, CDR2 SVGEGT. This CDR3 region has 16 residues. Trimming removed 4 bases from V and 3 bases from J, with 18 bases in between. In nucleotides, the CDR3 is TGTGCCAGCAGTTCTTACCTGGAGGGCCTAGACTATGGCTACACCTTC. This sequence encodes CASSSYLEGLDYGYTF.

This clone has just a few counts. The rearrangement links TRBV19 to TRBJ1-2, with D unclear. With 4 bases removed from V and 0 bases from J, the gap between germline ends came to 6 bases. This CDR3 is 13 amino acids long. Germline V gene lookup returns CDR1 LNHDA and CDR2 SQIVND (reference sequence). The CDR3 sequence is CASSKIPNYGYTF. CDR3 DNA: TGTGCCAGTAGTAAGATCCCTAACTATGGCTACACCTTC.

The gene calls are TRBV29-1 and TRBJ2-7; TRBD1 matches at 8 bases. Germline loops: CDR1 SQVTM, CDR2 ANQGSEA. This CDR3 spans 15 amino acids. Trimming cost V 5 bases and J 0 bases; bases outside gene matches: 9. Here the CDR3 DNA reads TGCAGCGTTTGGACAGGGCCCATTAGCTCCTACGAGCAGTACTTC. Protein: CSVWTGPISSYEQYF.

The genes are TRBV7-2 and TRBJ2-7, with D perhaps TRBD2 (7 bases). This CDR3 contains 14 residues. V was trimmed by 3 bases and J by 2 bases, leaving 11 bases between them. CDR1 and CDR2 from the germline V gene are SGHTA and FQGNSA. CDR3 loop: CASSLGGRTYEQYF. CDR3 DNA: TGTGCCAGCAGCTTGGGGGGGCGAACCTACGAGCAGTACTTC.

About this clone: One junction end disagrees with the germline gene, perhaps due to a read error. The chain carries TRBV24-1 and TRBJ1-1; 7 positions match TRBD1. Germline lookup yields CDR1 KGHDR and CDR2 SFDVKD. This CDR3 contains 13 residues. The CDR3 DNA sequence: TGCGCCACCAGTCAGGCAGGGGGCACTGAAGCTTTCTTT. Amino acid sequence: CATSQAGGTEAFF.

This clone was seen only a few times. A clone one base away is much larger, so this may be a read error. V and J are TRBV7-9 and TRBJ2-3; D uncertain. V shed 1 base and J shed 5 bases, with 7 bases lying between them. Germline CDR1 and CDR2: SEHNR and FQNEAQ (reference sequence). This CDR3 contains 13 residues. CDR3 nucleotides: TGTGCCAGCAGCTTAGGAGGAATAGATACGCAGTATTTT. This encodes CASSLGGIDTQYF.

The V and J genes are TRBV6-2 or TRBV6-3 and TRBJ2-1; D uncertain. CDR1 is MNHEY and CDR2 is SVGEGT in the germline V gene. CDR3 length: 15 amino acids. The V gene lost 4 bases and the J gene lost 2 bases, with 12 bases spanning the gap. This CDR3 reads CASSSRTTAYNEQFF. As DNA, the CDR3 is TGTGCCAGCAGTTCGCGGACCACCGCCTACAATGAGCAGTTCTTC.

In its sample, this clone was seen many times. The J gene is TRBJ2-3, the V gene TRBV25-1; the D is unclear. CDR3 length: 11 residues. Germline-derived CDR1 and CDR2 are MGHDK and SYGVNS. The germline V and J ends were trimmed by 6 bases and 6 bases, with 7 bases remaining between them. The CDR3 coding sequence is TGTGCCAGCAGCACGATTGATACGCAGTATTTT. This gives the protein CASSTIDTQYF.

The chain recombines TRBV7-8 with TRBJ1-1, with D hard to call. This CDR3 region has 14 residues. V was shortened by 5 bases and J by 1 base, with 11 bases between the two germline ends. Germline V gene sequence: CDR1 SGHVS, CDR2 FQNEAQ. In DNA, the CDR3 is TGTGCCAGCAGCAACCCAGGCGGGAACACTGAAGCTTTCTTT. Protein product: CASSNPGGNTEAFF.